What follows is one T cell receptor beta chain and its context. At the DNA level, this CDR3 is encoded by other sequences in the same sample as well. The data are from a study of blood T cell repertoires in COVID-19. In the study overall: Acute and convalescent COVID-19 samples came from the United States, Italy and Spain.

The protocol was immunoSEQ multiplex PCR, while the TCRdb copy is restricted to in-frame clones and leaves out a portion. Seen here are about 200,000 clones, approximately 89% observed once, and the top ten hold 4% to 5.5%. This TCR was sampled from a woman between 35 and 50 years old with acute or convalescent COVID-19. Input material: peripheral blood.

The CDR3 bases are TGCGCCAGCAGCTTACAGGGACGGAACACTGAAGCTTTCTTT. It specifies CASSLQGRNTEAFF. The V gene is TRBV5-1, the J gene TRBJ1-1; D is possibly TRBD1 (6 bases). The CDR3 extends over 14 amino acids. V was cut by 2 bases and J by 1 base, with 9 bases left in between. Looked up from germline, CDR1 is SGHRS and CDR2 is YFSETQ.